This is a list of T cell receptor beta chains from one sample in a study of vaccination effects on CD4 cells after COVID-19. Antigens for these TCRs are unknown. Assay used: immunoSEQ multiplex PCR; TCRdb lists only in-frame clones, some missing. The sample contains approximately 82,000 clones, about 74% of which appear only once. The starting material was CD4+ T cells from PBMCs cultured with HCoV-229E spike peptides, obtained before COVID-19 vaccination. The receptors were sampled from a human donor who received a COVID-19 vaccine. Both conserved end residues are part of each CDR3. Each record gives: CDR3 DNA, CDR3 protein, clone size, D gene, V gene, J gene. D genes are given only for firm matches. Expanded clones get a size class; other rows say once, few or many, or leave the size out.

cdr3_nt: TGTGCCAGCAGCTCTGGACAGGGGGCGACTGGGGCCAACGTCCTGACTTTC; cdr3_aa: CASSSGQGATGANVLTF; clone_size: .; d_call: TRBD1; v_call: TRBV7-9; j_call: TRBJ2-6
cdr3_nt: TGCGCCAGCAGCTTGACAGGGGCCGGCACCGGGGAGCTGTTTTTT; cdr3_aa: CASSLTGAGTGELFF; clone_size: .; d_call: TRBD1; v_call: TRBV5-1; j_call: TRBJ2-2
cdr3_nt: TGCGCCAGCAGCTTGGCCTCTGGGGCCAACGTCCTGACTTTC; cdr3_aa: CASSLASGANVLTF; clone_size: .; d_call: .; v_call: TRBV5-1; j_call: TRBJ2-6
cdr3_nt: TGTGCCTGGGGGAACGGGGGGCGAAATTCACCCCTCCACTTT; cdr3_aa: CAWGNGGRNSPLHF; clone_size: .; d_call: .; v_call: TRBV30; j_call: TRBJ1-6
cdr3_nt: TGTGCCAGCAGCGCTGCGGGGGGGGCCTACAATGAGCAGTTCTTC; cdr3_aa: CASSAAGGAYNEQFF; clone_size: .; d_call: TRBD2; v_call: TRBV9; j_call: TRBJ2-1
cdr3_nt: TGTGCCAGCAGCTCCACAGCTAGCACAGATACGCAGTATTTT; cdr3_aa: CASSSTASTDTQYF; clone_size: .; d_call: .; v_call: TRBV7-9; j_call: TRBJ2-3
cdr3_nt: TGTGCCTCCAACTACGGGGTCATGAACACTGAAGCTTTCTTT; cdr3_aa: CASNYGVMNTEAFF; clone_size: once; d_call: .; v_call: TRBV30; j_call: TRBJ1-1
cdr3_nt: TGTGCCTGGAGCATACTCCAGGGGGCCCAAGAGACCCAGTACTTC; cdr3_aa: CAWSILQGAQETQYF; clone_size: .; d_call: TRBD1; v_call: TRBV30; j_call: TRBJ2-5
cdr3_nt: TGTGCCAGCAGCCAAGATCACCCAGAAAACTACAATGAGCAGTTCTTC; cdr3_aa: CASSQDHPENYNEQFF; clone_size: .; d_call: .; v_call: TRBV14; j_call: TRBJ2-1
cdr3_nt: TGCAGCTCCGCGACCCATACCGGGGAGCTGTTTTTT; cdr3_aa: CSSATHTGELFF; clone_size: .; d_call: .; v_call: TRBV29-1; j_call: TRBJ2-2
cdr3_nt: TGTGCCAGCCGCAGAACACTTAGCAATCAGCCCCAGCATTTT; cdr3_aa: CASRRTLSNQPQHF; clone_size: .; d_call: .; v_call: TRBV2; j_call: TRBJ1-5
cdr3_nt: TGTGCCAGCAGCCAGACAACGGGACAGTTAGGAGACGAGACCCAGTACTTC; cdr3_aa: CASSQTTGQLGDETQYF; clone_size: .; d_call: TRBD1; v_call: TRBV14; j_call: TRBJ2-5
cdr3_nt: TGCGCCAGCAGCCAAGACGGGCCTAGCGGGGTGGGCACAGATACGCAGTATTTT; cdr3_aa: CASSQDGPSGVGTDTQYF; clone_size: .; d_call: TRBD2; v_call: TRBV4-1; j_call: TRBJ2-3
cdr3_nt: TGTGCCAGCAGCCACTATAATTCACCCCTCCACTTT; cdr3_aa: CASSHYNSPLHF; clone_size: .; d_call: .; v_call: TRBV25-1; j_call: TRBJ1-6
cdr3_nt: TGCGCCAGCAGCCGCACAGGGGACACTGAAGCTTTCTTT; cdr3_aa: CASSRTGDTEAFF; clone_size: few; d_call: TRBD1; v_call: TRBV5-1; j_call: TRBJ1-1
cdr3_nt: TGTGCCTGGAGTCTAAGACCCGGGTGGACGCAGTATTTT; cdr3_aa: CAWSLRPGWTQYF; clone_size: .; d_call: .; v_call: TRBV30; j_call: TRBJ2-3
cdr3_nt: TGTGCCACCAGCAGAGCCGGGAATTCACCCCTCCACTTT; cdr3_aa: CATSRAGNSPLHF; clone_size: .; d_call: .; v_call: TRBV15; j_call: TRBJ1-6
cdr3_nt: TGTGCCAGCAGCGGAAACAGGGTGAACACTGAAGCTTTCTTT; cdr3_aa: CASSGNRVNTEAFF; clone_size: .; d_call: .; v_call: TRBV2; j_call: TRBJ1-1
cdr3_nt: TGCGCCAGCAGCCCGGCCCCCGGGACTAGCACAGATACGCAGTATTTT; cdr3_aa: CASSPAPGTSTDTQYF; clone_size: .; d_call: .; v_call: TRBV5-1; j_call: TRBJ2-3
cdr3_nt: TGTGCCAGTAGTATCTCCAGGTCCGATTCACCCCTCCACTTT; cdr3_aa: CASSISRSDSPLHF; clone_size: few; d_call: .; v_call: TRBV19; j_call: TRBJ1-6
cdr3_nt: TGTGCCAGCAGTTTATCATGGGGGCAAGGCTACACCTTC; cdr3_aa: CASSLSWGQGYTF; clone_size: .; d_call: .; v_call: TRBV27; j_call: TRBJ1-2
cdr3_nt: TGTGCCAGCAGTCTCACTTGGGGAGATACGCAGTATTTT; cdr3_aa: CASSLTWGDTQYF; clone_size: .; d_call: .; v_call: TRBV7-3; j_call: TRBJ2-3
cdr3_nt: TGTGCCACCAGCTACGACAGGGGACGAATGTACTTC; cdr3_aa: CATSYDRGRMYF; clone_size: .; d_call: TRBD1; v_call: TRBV24-1; j_call: TRBJ2-5
cdr3_nt: TGCGCCAGCAGCTTGGCCATGGGGTCTCAAGAGACCCAGTACTTC; cdr3_aa: CASSLAMGSQETQYF; clone_size: .; d_call: .; v_call: TRBV5-1; j_call: TRBJ2-5
cdr3_nt: TGTGCCAGCAGTACTCCCGGCAGGGGGAACACTGAAGCTTTCTTT; cdr3_aa: CASSTPGRGNTEAFF; clone_size: .; d_call: .; v_call: TRBV28; j_call: TRBJ1-1
cdr3_nt: TGTGCCAGCAGAAGAGCGGGATCGGGCACCGGGGAGCTGTTTTTT; cdr3_aa: CASRRAGSGTGELFF; clone_size: .; d_call: TRBD2; v_call: TRBV9; j_call: TRBJ2-2
cdr3_nt: TGTGCCAGCCCCTGGGGAGTAGGACAGTCCTTGACTGAAGCTTTCTTT; cdr3_aa: CASPWGVGQSLTEAFF; clone_size: few; d_call: .; v_call: TRBV5-8; j_call: TRBJ1-1
cdr3_nt: TGTGCCAGCAGCCTCCGACTAGCAGTGTCCGGGGAGCTGTTTTTT; cdr3_aa: CASSLRLAVSGELFF; clone_size: .; d_call: TRBD2; v_call: TRBV3-1/TRBV3-2; j_call: TRBJ2-2
cdr3_nt: TGTGCCAGCAGCCACCGAGGGGCGAACACCATATATTTT; cdr3_aa: CASSHRGANTIYF; clone_size: .; d_call: .; v_call: TRBV3-1/TRBV3-2; j_call: TRBJ1-3
cdr3_nt: TGTGCCACCAGTGATGCCGGGACAGGGGTTCAGCCCCAGCATTTT; cdr3_aa: CATSDAGTGVQPQHF; clone_size: few; d_call: TRBD1; v_call: TRBV24-1; j_call: TRBJ1-5
cdr3_nt: TGCGCCAGCAGCTTGGAGCTAGCGGGGGGACAAGAGACCCAGTACTTC; cdr3_aa: CASSLELAGGQETQYF; clone_size: .; d_call: TRBD2; v_call: TRBV5-1; j_call: TRBJ2-5
cdr3_nt: TGTGCCAGCGGACAGGGAAGGATTGGCAATCAGCCCCAGCATTTT; cdr3_aa: CASGQGRIGNQPQHF; clone_size: once; d_call: TRBD1; v_call: TRBV27; j_call: TRBJ1-5
cdr3_nt: TGCGCCAGCAGCTTGGGGTCAGGGGTCGGGGATCAGCCCCAGCATTTT; cdr3_aa: CASSLGSGVGDQPQHF; clone_size: few; d_call: .; v_call: TRBV5-1; j_call: TRBJ1-5
cdr3_nt: TGTGCCAGCAGCGCCTACGGGACAGCTCATTCACCCCTCCACTTT; cdr3_aa: CASSAYGTAHSPLHF; clone_size: .; d_call: TRBD1; v_call: TRBV5-6; j_call: TRBJ1-6
cdr3_nt: TGCGCCAGCAGCTCGGGGGGGCCGGATGAAAAACTGTTTTTT; cdr3_aa: CASSSGGPDEKLFF; clone_size: .; d_call: .; v_call: TRBV5-1; j_call: TRBJ1-4
cdr3_nt: TGTGCCAGCAGCTTAGATCGGAGGGCTGAAGCTTTCTTT; cdr3_aa: CASSLDRRAEAFF; clone_size: .; d_call: .; v_call: TRBV11-3; j_call: TRBJ1-1
cdr3_nt: TGTGCCAGCCGACCGGATCCAGGGCGGATTGGCTACACCTTC; cdr3_aa: CASRPDPGRIGYTF; clone_size: .; d_call: .; v_call: TRBV2; j_call: TRBJ1-2
cdr3_nt: TGTGCCAGCAGGTTAGCGGGGGCCCCCACAGATACGCAGTATTTT; cdr3_aa: CASRLAGAPTDTQYF; clone_size: .; d_call: TRBD2; v_call: TRBV5-8; j_call: TRBJ2-3
cdr3_nt: TGTGCCAGCAGCTTTCAGGACCGAACAACAGATACGCAGTATTTT; cdr3_aa: CASSFQDRTTDTQYF; clone_size: .; d_call: .; v_call: TRBV5-5; j_call: TRBJ2-3
cdr3_nt: TGTGCCACCAGCAGAGCCCCCTCCTATGGCTACACCTTC; cdr3_aa: CATSRAPSYGYTF; clone_size: .; d_call: .; v_call: TRBV15; j_call: TRBJ1-2
cdr3_nt: TGCGCCAGCAGCTTTGGTGGACAGGGGCAAGAGACCCAGTACTTC; cdr3_aa: CASSFGGQGQETQYF; clone_size: .; d_call: TRBD1; v_call: TRBV5-1; j_call: TRBJ2-5
cdr3_nt: TGTGCCACCAGTGATAGGGGCGGGGGGATCGAAGAGACCCAGTACTTC; cdr3_aa: CATSDRGGGIEETQYF; clone_size: .; d_call: TRBD2; v_call: TRBV24-1; j_call: TRBJ2-5
cdr3_nt: TGTGCCAGTGGACAGGGACTAAGGGAGCCCCAGCATTTT; cdr3_aa: CASGQGLREPQHF; clone_size: .; d_call: TRBD1; v_call: TRBV2; j_call: TRBJ1-5
cdr3_nt: TGTGCCAGCAGCGTAACGTTGACAGGAAACACAGATACGCAGTATTTT; cdr3_aa: CASSVTLTGNTDTQYF; clone_size: once; d_call: .; v_call: TRBV9; j_call: TRBJ2-3
cdr3_nt: TGTGCCAGCAGCGTAGATTGGGGACTCGGTCAGCCCCAGCATTTT; cdr3_aa: CASSVDWGLGQPQHF; clone_size: once; d_call: .; v_call: TRBV9; j_call: TRBJ1-5
cdr3_nt: TGCAGCGTTGAAGGACGACAGGGGATTGATGGCCTCACCTTC; cdr3_aa: CSVEGRQGIDGLTF; clone_size: .; d_call: TRBD1; v_call: TRBV29-1; j_call: TRBJ1-2
cdr3_nt: TGTGCCATCAGTATAAACGGGGGAAACACCGGGGAGCTGTTTTTT; cdr3_aa: CAISINGGNTGELFF; clone_size: few; d_call: .; v_call: TRBV10-3; j_call: TRBJ2-2
cdr3_nt: TGTGCCAGCAGCGTGACAGGGGGCGAAAAGACCCAGTACTTC; cdr3_aa: CASSVTGGEKTQYF; clone_size: .; d_call: TRBD1; v_call: TRBV25-1; j_call: TRBJ2-5
cdr3_nt: TGTGCCAGCACCTCACAACTTACAGGGGAGGGAGGCTATGGCTACACCTTC; cdr3_aa: CASTSQLTGEGGYGYTF; clone_size: .; d_call: TRBD1; v_call: TRBV2; j_call: TRBJ1-2
cdr3_nt: TGTGCCACCAGCAGAGGGGGCGTGGGCACCGGGGAGCTGTTTTTT; cdr3_aa: CATSRGGVGTGELFF; clone_size: .; d_call: .; v_call: TRBV15; j_call: TRBJ2-2
cdr3_nt: TGCGCCAGCAGCCCCGGGACAAATAACTATGGCTACACCTTC; cdr3_aa: CASSPGTNNYGYTF; clone_size: .; d_call: .; v_call: TRBV4-1; j_call: TRBJ1-2
cdr3_nt: TGTGCCAGCAGCTTGGACCGGGACGGGGAGCTGTTTTTT; cdr3_aa: CASSLDRDGELFF; clone_size: .; d_call: .; v_call: TRBV7-7; j_call: TRBJ2-2
cdr3_nt: TGTGCCATCGGATCCGGACTTGACAGTGCAACTAATGAAAAACTGTTTTTT; cdr3_aa: CAIGSGLDSATNEKLFF; clone_size: .; d_call: .; v_call: TRBV10-3; j_call: TRBJ1-4
cdr3_nt: TGCGCCAGCAGCCAAGAGGACGGTCAGTTTTACTCTGGGGCCAACGTCCTGACTTTC; cdr3_aa: CASSQEDGQFYSGANVLTF; clone_size: .; d_call: .; v_call: TRBV4-3; j_call: TRBJ2-6
cdr3_nt: TGTGCCAGCAGTGGAGGGAATAATGAAAAACTGTTTTTT; cdr3_aa: CASSGGNNEKLFF; clone_size: .; d_call: .; v_call: TRBV2; j_call: TRBJ1-4
cdr3_nt: TGTGCCAGCAGTGCGGACTCGGGGAGGGAGACCCAGTACTTC; cdr3_aa: CASSADSGRETQYF; clone_size: .; d_call: .; v_call: TRBV2; j_call: TRBJ2-5
cdr3_nt: TGTGCCAGCAGCTTAATTGGGGAATCCGGGGAGCTGTTTTTT; cdr3_aa: CASSLIGESGELFF; clone_size: .; d_call: .; v_call: TRBV7-2; j_call: TRBJ2-2
cdr3_nt: TGTGCCAGCAGCTTAGTCGGGACAGGGGGTTCCGGAAACACCATATATTTT; cdr3_aa: CASSLVGTGGSGNTIYF; clone_size: few; d_call: TRBD1; v_call: TRBV7-2; j_call: TRBJ1-3
cdr3_nt: TGTGCCAGCAGGGCCGACAGATATGAAGCTTTCTTT; cdr3_aa: CASRADRYEAFF; clone_size: .; d_call: .; v_call: TRBV2; j_call: TRBJ1-1
cdr3_nt: TGCAGCGTTGCACCCACAGGGGGAAGGAACACTGAAGCTTTCTTT; cdr3_aa: CSVAPTGGRNTEAFF; clone_size: .; d_call: TRBD1; v_call: TRBV29-1; j_call: TRBJ1-1